The 12 T cell receptor beta chains reported below all come from one sample, sequenced in a study of CD8 T cells in ankylosing spondylitis. Study-level points and caveats: One TCR beta motif, made up of eight highly homologous variants, appeared characteristic of ankylosing spondylitis blood.

No antigen is known for these receptors. TCRdb reanalysed the 5' RACE reads using MiXCR and keeps one entry per CDR3 protein. This sample yields approximately 400,000 distinct CDR3 sequences, of which roughly 27% are seen a single time; 0.89% belongs to the top ten. The sequenced sample was blood, either unsorted or a sorted T cell fraction (not recorded which). All receptors come from a male donor with ankylosing spondylitis.

This clonotype has more than one count but fewer than ten. This chain joins TRBV15 and TRBJ2-5; no definite D call. V lost 1 base, J lost 3 bases, and 12 bases lay in between. CDR3 size: 15 residues. Looked up from germline, CDR1 is LNHNV and CDR2 is YYDKDF (reference sequence). CDR3: CATSRGGTPKETQYF. In DNA, the CDR3 is TGTGCCACCAGCAGAGGGGGTACGCCAAAAGAGACCCAGTACTTC.

V usage is TRBV5-8 and J usage is TRBJ2-7; TRBD2 matches at 9 bases. CDR1 is SGHTS and CDR2 is YDEGEE in the germline V gene. Trimming removed 4 bases from V and 2 bases from J; junction bases left unmatched: 7. This CDR3 contains 15 residues. The CDR3, as DNA: TGTGCCAGCAGCCTTCCTAGCGGGAACACCTACGAGCAGTACGTC. Translating it yields CASSLPSGNTYEQYV.

A few counts support this clonotype. This chain links TRBV3-1 with TRBJ1-1, with 7 bases identical to TRBD1. This CDR3 is built from 16 residues. Germline CDR1 reads LGHDT; CDR2 reads YNNKEL (reference sequence). V lost 4 bases, J lost 1 base, and 9 bases stayed unmatched. The chain's CDR3 is CASSPTRAGGNTEAFF. CDR3 coding DNA: TGTGCCAGCAGCCCAACAAGGGCAGGGGGGAACACTGAAGCTTTCTTT.

The V gene is TRBV7-2, the J gene TRBJ2-3; 8 positions agree with TRBD2. The CDR3 is made up of 14 amino acids. V shed 3 bases, J shed 5 bases, and the junction held 4 bases outside the gene matches. The germline gives CDR1 SGHTA, CDR2 FQGNSA. This CDR3 is CASSFPGGEDTQYF. CDR3 DNA: TGTGCCAGCAGCTTTCCGGGAGGGGAAGATACGCAGTATTTT.

The chain is built from TRBV12-3 or TRBV12-4 and TRBJ1-5; 7 bases match TRBD1. The CDR3 consists of 13 residues. J was trimmed by 7 bases and V by 3 bases; bases with no gene match: 3. The CDR3 protein is CASSFRGQQPQHF. CDR3 coding DNA: TGTGCCAGCAGTTTCAGGGGACAGCAGCCCCAGCATTTT.

In DNA, the CDR3 is TGCAGTGCTAGAGAAGCGGGAATAACAGATACGCAGTATTTT. Protein product: CSAREAGITDTQYF. This chain links TRBV20-1 with TRBJ2-3; 7 bases align to TRBD2. J lost 3 bases, V lost 0 bases, and 3 bases had no gene match. This CDR3 contains 14 residues. Germline V gene lookup returns CDR1 DFQATT and CDR2 SNEGSKA (reference sequence).

This clonotype appeared a few times. The chain is built from TRBV19 and TRBJ2-3, with TRBD1 matching 7 bases. CDR1 is LNHDA and CDR2 is SQIVND in the germline V gene (reference sequence). With 8 bases clipped from V and 2 bases from J, the junction kept 10 bases outside the gene matches. The CDR3 is 15 residues long. In DNA, the CDR3 is TGTGCCAGTGCCCCCGGGACAGCGTTCACAGATACGCAGTATTTT. Protein sequence: CASAPGTAFTDTQYF.

The V and J genes are TRBV5-1 and TRBJ2-5, with 7 bases that match TRBD1. The CDR3 is 14 amino acids. Looked up from germline, CDR1 is SGHRS and CDR2 is YFSETQ. V was pared by 4 bases and J by 1 base, with 4 bases of the junction left unmatched. Here the CDR3 reads CASSVTGSQETQYF. The CDR3 DNA reads as TGCGCCAGCAGCGTGACAGGGAGCCAAGAGACCCAGTACTTC.

This clonotype was seen only a few times. CDR3 coding DNA: TGTGCCAGCAGCTTAAGGAATCTGGATGAGCAGTTCTTC. It is translated as CASSLRNLDEQFF. The rearrangement joins TRBV7-2 to TRBJ2-1; D remains ambiguous. Deletions cut 2 bases from V and 8 bases from J, with 10 bases between. The CDR3 covers 13 residues. CDR1 SGHTA and CDR2 FQGNSA come from the germline V gene.

V usage is TRBV27 and J usage is TRBJ1-2; D ambiguous. The germline V gene encodes CDR1 MNHEY and CDR2 SMNVEV (reference sequence). The CDR3 spans 12 residues. The ends were cut back, 8 bases at V and 1 base at J, with 8 bases in the middle. CDR3 in DNA: TGTGCCAGCGCGACCCTTAACTATGGCTACACCTTC. Its protein product is CASATLNYGYTF.

The chain is built from TRBV20-1 and TRBJ2-7, with D possibly TRBD1 on 5 matching bases. Germline CDR1 is DFQATT and CDR2 is SNEGSKA (reference sequence). This CDR3 spans 13 amino acids. V lost 6 bases, J lost 3 bases, and 15 bases lay in between. The CDR3 here is CSASEPGFYEQYF. The CDR3 DNA reads TGCAGTGCGTCTGAACCAGGGTTCTACGAGCAGTACTTC.

This clonotype came up many times. The chain uses TRBV6-5 and TRBJ2-6, with a tentative D call TRBD1 (5 bases). Germline V gene sequence: CDR1 MNHEY, CDR2 SVGAGI. The CDR3 length is 17 residues. Trimming took 4 bases from V and 0 from J, leaving 13 bases between them. CDR3 bases: TGTGCCAGCAGTTCGGGCAGACAGCACTCTGGGGCCAACGTCCTGACTTTC. Amino acids: CASSSGRQHSGANVLTF.